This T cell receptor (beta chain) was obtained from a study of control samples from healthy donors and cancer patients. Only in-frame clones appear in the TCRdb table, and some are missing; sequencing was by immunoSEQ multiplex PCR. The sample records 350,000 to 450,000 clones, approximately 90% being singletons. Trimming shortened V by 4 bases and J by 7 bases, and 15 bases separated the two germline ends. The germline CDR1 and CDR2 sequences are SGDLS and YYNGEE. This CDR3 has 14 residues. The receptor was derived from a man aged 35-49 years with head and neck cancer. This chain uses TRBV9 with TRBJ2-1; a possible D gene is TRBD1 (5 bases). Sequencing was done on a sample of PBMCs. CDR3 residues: CASSPPDSLNEQFF. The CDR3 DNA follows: TGTGCCAGCAGCCCTCCCGACAGTCTAAATGAGCAGTTCTTC.